These 20 T cell receptor beta chains share one sample of origin, sequenced in a study of OX40 agonist ivuxolimab in advanced cancers. The method was immunoSEQ multiplex PCR; TCRdb's version includes in-frame clones alone and lacks a portion of them. Among 80,000 to 100,000 clones, about 92% were seen once, and the ten largest hold around 1.6%. Sequences were derived from CD4+ or CD8+ T cells sorted from blood, sampled in a trial of the OX40 agonist ivuxolimab. All receptors derive from an adult with an advanced solid tumor such as melanoma, head and neck, liver or kidney cancer.

This chain connects TRBV19 to TRBJ2-7; D may be TRBD1 or TRBD2 (6 bases each). Germline V gene lookup returns CDR1 LNHDA and CDR2 SQIVND (reference sequence). The V end was cut by 5 bases, the J end by 7 bases, with 18 bases between. The CDR3 totals 14 residues. The CDR3 sequence: CASSVSWGAREQYF. The CDR3 region has the DNA TGTGCCAGTAGTGTTTCATGGGGGGCGAGGGAGCAGTACTTC.

In nucleotides, the CDR3 is TGTGCCAGCAGCTCTAGCGGGGTCCGTGAGACCCAGTACTTC. Amino acid sequence: CASSSSGVRETQYF. V usage is TRBV7-2 and J usage is TRBJ2-5, with 9 bases fitting TRBD2. J gave up 5 bases and V 4 bases, and 5 bases lay outside the gene matches. CDR1 and CDR2 from the germline V gene are SGHTA and FQGNSA. The length of the CDR3 is 14 residues.

The chain has TRBV5-1 and TRBJ1-4; tentative D call: TRBD1 (6 bases). The V end lost 1 base, the J end lost 6 bases, and 10 bases lay between the germline ends. Germline V gene data show CDR1 as SGHRS and CDR2 as YFSETQ. This CDR3 comprises 14 residues. CDR3 in DNA: TGCGCCAGCAGCTTGTCCAGGGGTGATGAAAAACTGTTTTTT. It is translated as CASSLSRGDEKLFF.

The rearrangement links TRBV9 to TRBJ1-1; D is possibly TRBD1 (5 bases). The CDR3 has 14 amino acids. V lost 4 bases and J lost 3, with 13 bases in between. Looked up from germline, CDR1 is SGDLS and CDR2 is YYNGEE. CDR3 sequence reads: CASSPITGDTEAFF. DNA of the CDR3: TGTGCCAGCAGCCCCATTACGGGGGACACTGAAGCTTTCTTT.

V and J are TRBV7-2 and TRBJ2-7; no clear D. Germline CDR1 SGHTA, CDR2 FQGNSA. This CDR3 is 14 amino acids long. Trimming shortened V by 1 base and J by 3 bases, and 10 bases separated the two germline ends. CDR3 coding DNA: TGTGCCAGCAGCTTAGATACCAGGTACTACGAGCAGTACTTC. It is translated as CASSLDTRYYEQYF.

A few counts support this clone. The genes are TRBV29-1 and TRBJ2-5; 7 nucleotides match TRBD1. This CDR3 spans 12 amino acids. V was pared by 4 bases and J by 5 bases, with 4 bases of the junction left unmatched. The germline V gene encodes CDR1 SQVTM and CDR2 ANQGSEA. The CDR3, as DNA: TGCAGCGTTGGACACAGGGGCGAGACCCAGTACTTC. Its protein product is CSVGHRGETQYF.

The rearrangement uses TRBV29-1 and TRBJ2-7; 8 nucleotides match TRBD2. CDR3 length: 13 amino acids. Per the germline V gene, CDR1 is SQVTM and CDR2 is ANQGSEA. J gave up 5 bases and V 5 bases, and 8 bases lay outside the gene matches. Here the CDR3 DNA reads TGCAGCGTTTACGGGGGGGGTGGGGACGAGCAGTACTTC. Translating gives CSVYGGGGDEQYF.

The V and J genes are TRBV27 and TRBJ1-2; D is unresolved. The CDR3 has 18 amino acids. V lost 1 base, J lost 4 bases, and 22 bases lay in between. CDR1 and CDR2 from the germline V gene are MNHEY and SMNVEV (reference sequence). The CDR3 loop is CASSLYLLRLNSAYGYTF. In DNA, the CDR3 is TGTGCCAGCAGTTTATACTTATTGCGTTTGAACAGTGCCTATGGCTACACCTTC.

This clone occurred a few times. The gene calls are TRBV29-1 and TRBJ1-1; D is unclear. This CDR3 has 12 residues. V was clipped by 6 bases and J by 5 bases, with 13 bases between them. CDR1 and CDR2 from the germline V gene are SQVTM and ANQGSEA. CDR3 in DNA: TGCAGCGTCCACGCTGGGGATACTGAAGCTTTCTTT. As protein: CSVHAGDTEAFF.

V is TRBV28 and J is TRBJ1-2; a possible D gene is TRBD1 (6 bases). Trimming cost V 3 bases and J 5 bases, with 16 bases left between them. The CDR3 is 15 residues long. The V gene's germline CDR1 is MDHEN and CDR2 SYDVKM. The CDR3 sequence is CASSFRGGPKYGYTF. CDR3 nucleotide sequence: TGTGCCAGCAGTTTCCGGGGGGGGCCGAAATATGGCTACACCTTC.

The V call is TRBV30, the J call TRBJ2-7, with D unresolved. The germline CDR1 and CDR2 sequences are GTSNPN and SVGIG (reference sequence). This CDR3 contains 14 residues. V was trimmed by 1 base and J by 1 base, leaving 11 bases between them. CDR3 sequence reads: CAWSARAGSYEQYF. The CDR3 DNA follows: TGTGCCTGGAGTGCAAGGGCAGGTTCCTACGAGCAGTACTTC. Drawing the rest from reference TRBV30 and TRBJ2-7, the complete variable domain is SQTIHQWPATLVQPVGSPLSLECTVEGTSNPNLYWYRQAAGRGLQLLFYSVGIGQISSEVPQNLSASRPQDRQFILSSKKLLLSDSGFYLCAWSARAGSYEQYFGPGTRLTVT.

The rearrangement uses TRBV6-5 and TRBJ1-2, with 8 bases lining up with TRBD1. Unmatched junction bases numbered 8, after V lost 6 bases and J lost 8 bases. The CDR3 spans 13 residues. Germline V gene lookup returns CDR1 MNHEY and CDR2 SVGAGI. This CDR3 is CASSFRRGHGYTF. CDR3 DNA: TGTGCCAGCAGCTTTCGCAGGGGGCACGGCTACACCTTC.

The sample holds one count of this clone. The genes are TRBV6-1 and TRBJ1-1; a possible D gene is TRBD1 (5 bases). The germline V gene encodes CDR1 MNHNS and CDR2 SASEGT. V was pared by 5 bases and J by 3 bases, with 10 bases between. The CDR3 extends over 13 amino acids. CDR3 protein: CASSPDSDTEAFF. CDR3 bases: TGTGCCAGCAGTCCCGACAGCGACACTGAAGCTTTCTTT.

The rearrangement links TRBV6-5 to TRBJ1-5; D is uncertain. Trimming cost V 5 bases and J 2 bases, with 13 bases left between them. This CDR3 region has 15 residues. Germline-derived CDR1 and CDR2 are MNHEY and SVGAGI. CDR3 sequence: CASSRTSYGNQPQHF. The CDR3 nucleotides are TGTGCCAGCAGTCGTACATCGTACGGCAATCAGCCCCAGCATTTT.

The table lists this clone with a few counts. This CDR3 reads CASTGRGNTGELFF. The CDR3 DNA sequence: TGTGCCAGCACCGGGAGGGGGAACACCGGGGAGCTGTTTTTT. This sequence joins TRBV5-4 and TRBJ2-2; 8 positions match TRBD2. CDR1 is SGHNT, CDR2 YYREEE, per germline (reference sequence). The CDR3 consists of 14 residues. V lost 6 bases and J lost 1; bases outside the gene matches: 2.

The V and J genes are TRBV7-2 and TRBJ1-5, with 8 bases matching TRBD1. CDR1 and CDR2 (germline): SGHTA, FQGNSA. This CDR3 region has 16 residues. The trim removed 1 base at V and 5 bases at J, leaving 7 bases unmatched. The CDR3 sequence: CASSLEVAGGYQPQHF. As DNA, the CDR3 is TGTGCCAGCAGCTTAGAGGTGGCAGGGGGCTATCAGCCCCAGCATTTT.

This chain uses TRBV5-5 with TRBJ1-2; maybe TRBD1 (5 bases). Per germline, CDR1 SGHKS and CDR2 YYEKEE (reference sequence). This CDR3 contains 16 residues. The V end lost 5 bases, the J end lost 3 bases, and 20 bases lay between the germline ends. CDR3 DNA: TGTGCCAGCAGAAATGGGAGGATAGGGGACTACTATGGCTACACCTTC. Protein sequence: CASRNGRIGDYYGYTF.

This chain uses TRBV6-5 with TRBJ2-2, with 12 bases aligning to TRBD2. CDR3 length: 16 residues. Unmatched junction bases numbered 4, after V lost 2 bases and J lost 6 bases. Germline V gene sequence: CDR1 MNHEY, CDR2 SVGAGI. CDR3 protein: CASSYEGTSGSGELFF. CDR3 bases: TGTGCCAGCAGTTACGAGGGGACTAGCGGGTCCGGGGAGCTGTTTTTT.

This clone was observed once. This chain links TRBV28 with TRBJ2-1; TRBD2 aligns across 12 bases. The CDR3 sequence is 14 residues long. The germline V gene encodes CDR1 MDHEN and CDR2 SYDVKM. The ends lost 9 bases at V and 7 bases at J; junction bases unmatched: 7. CDR3 sequence reads: CASVTSGRENEQFF. The CDR3 DNA sequence: TGTGCCAGTGTGACTAGCGGGAGAGAAAATGAGCAGTTCTTC.

As regards this clone: Relative to the germline gene, one junction end is altered; a read error may explain this. The rearrangement links TRBV7-7 to TRBJ2-1, with D perhaps matching TRBD2 (6 bases). The CDR3 contains 14 residues. Germline CDR1 and CDR2: SSHAT and FNYEAQ (reference sequence). This CDR3 is CASSPGGVYNEQFF. In nucleotides, the CDR3 is TGTGCTAGCAGCCCAGGCGGGGTTTACAATGAGCAGTTCTTC. The whole variable domain, remainder taken from reference TRBV7-7 and TRBJ2-1, is GAGVSQSPRYKVTKRGQDVTLRCDPISSHATLYWYQQALGQGPEFLTYFNYEAQPDKSGLPSDRFSAERPEGSISTLTIQRTEQRDSAMYRCASSPGGVYNEQFFGPGTRLTVL.